These 19 T cell receptor beta chains came from one sample sequenced in a study of CD8 T cells in ankylosing spondylitis. TCRdb used MiXCR to reprocess the 5' RACE reads, holding one entry per CDR3 protein. The sample consists of about 240,000 distinct CDR3 sequences, 8% to 9.5% of them appearing once. Sequencing input: blood, either unsorted or a sorted T cell fraction (not recorded which). The receptors come from a male donor with ankylosing spondylitis or in good health (not recorded which).

This clonotype appeared a few times. The rearrangement links TRBV3-1 to TRBJ2-3; 7 nucleotides match TRBD1. The CDR3 length is 19 residues. V lost 5 bases, J lost 1 base, and 18 bases stayed unmatched. CDR1 LGHDT and CDR2 YNNKEL come from the germline V gene (reference sequence). This chain's CDR3 is CASSSPPGGMDARTDTQYF. Written as DNA, the CDR3 is TGTGCCAGCAGCTCTCCCCCAGGGGGAATGGATGCGCGCACAGATACGCAGTATTTT.

The CDR3 loop is CAWSVGWDAEAFF. The CDR3 DNA sequence: TGTGCCTGGAGTGTGGGGTGGGACGCTGAAGCTTTCTTT. The chain carries TRBV30 and TRBJ1-1; possible D gene TRBD1, 5 bases. This CDR3 region has 13 residues. V was shortened by 0 bases and J by 6 bases, with 11 bases between the two germline ends. Germline V lookup: CDR1 GTSNPN, CDR2 SVGIG (reference sequence).

This clonotype was detected ten times or more. This chain uses TRBV7-9 with TRBJ2-1; 9 bases align to TRBD2. From germline, CDR1 is SEHNR and CDR2 FQNEAQ (reference sequence). V trimming: 3 bases; J trimming: 5 bases; junction bases outside the gene matches: 2. This CDR3 comprises 14 residues. The CDR3 DNA sequence: TGTGCCAGCAGCTTCCGGACTAGCGACAATGAGCAGTTCTTC. It translates to CASSFRTSDNEQFF. The full variable domain, rest sourced from reference TRBV7-9 and TRBJ2-1, is DTGVSQNPRHKITKRGQNVTFRCDPISEHNRLYWYRQTLGQGPEFLTYFQNEAQLEKSRLLSDRFSAERPKGSFSTLEIQRTEQGDSAMYLCASSFRTSDNEQFFGPGTRLTVL.

This clonotype was picked up one time. The gene calls are TRBV12-3 or TRBV12-4 and TRBJ1-5; 7 nucleotides line up with TRBD1. The CDR3 contains 12 residues. V trimming: 6 bases; J trimming: 5 bases; junction bases outside the gene matches: 1. CDR3 region: CASRQGHQPQHF. The CDR3 coding sequence is TGTGCCAGCAGACAGGGGCATCAGCCCCAGCATTTT.

This clonotype was seen only a few times. At one end, the junction sequence differs from germline, possibly due to a read error. The chain links TRBV29-1 to TRBJ2-2; no reliable D call. Per germline, CDR1 SQVTM and CDR2 ANQGSEA. The CDR3 is made up of 13 amino acids. The CDR3 DNA reads TGCAGCGTCGAAGATGGGAACACCGGGGAGCTGTTTTTT. Amino acids: CSVEDGNTGELFF.

This clonotype was detected a few times. V and J are TRBV7-2 and TRBJ2-2, with D perhaps given as TRBD1 or TRBD2 (5 bases each). Per the germline V gene, CDR1 is SGHTA and CDR2 is FQGNSA. Deletions cut 3 bases from V and 5 bases from J, with 10 bases between. CDR3 length: 14 residues. CDR3 DNA: TGTGCCAGCAGCTTGAGGGGCCGAACCGGGGAGCTGTTTTTT. Its translation: CASSLRGRTGELFF.

This clonotype was recorded many times. The rearrangement links TRBV5-5 to TRBJ1-1, with TRBD1 identical over 7 bases. CDR1 is SGHKS and CDR2 is YYEKEE in the germline V gene (reference sequence). After removal of 0 bases from V and 2 bases from J, the junction contained 4 bases not matched to a gene. The CDR3 consists of 15 residues. The CDR3 nucleotides read TGTGCCAGCAGCTTGGCAGGGGGACCTAACACTGAAGCTTTCTTT. This sequence encodes CASSLAGGPNTEAFF.

This clonotype was found many times. The chain employs TRBV6-2 or TRBV6-3 and TRBJ2-2; D not certain. V was pared by 4 bases and J by 4 bases, with 16 bases between. Germline CDR1 reads MNHEY; CDR2 reads SVGEGT. The CDR3 extends over 16 amino acids. The CDR3 spells CASSSEDFWGTGELFF. As DNA, the CDR3 is TGTGCCAGCAGTTCTGAAGACTTTTGGGGCACCGGGGAGCTGTTTTTT.

This clonotype has a count of ten or more. The CDR3 spells CASSLEGTVADTQYF. For the CDR3, the DNA is TGCGCCAGCAGCTTGGAGGGGACAGTGGCAGATACGCAGTATTTT. The V call is TRBV5-1, the J call TRBJ2-3; 7 nucleotides align to TRBD1. J lost 4 bases, V lost 0 bases, and 5 bases had no gene match. Germline CDR1 SGHRS, CDR2 YFSETQ. The CDR3 totals 15 residues.

This clonotype turned up a few times. The chain recombines TRBV7-2 with TRBJ1-1, with D perhaps TRBD1 (5 bases). V lost 5 bases, J lost 1 base, and 11 bases lay in between. CDR3 length equals 14 residues. Germline assignment: CDR1 SGHTA and CDR2 FQGNSA. The chain's CDR3 is CASSLNDRNTEAFF. Written as DNA, the CDR3 is TGTGCCAGCAGCCTTAATGACAGGAACACTGAAGCTTTCTTT.

Many counts were recorded for this clonotype. V gene TRBV29-1 combines with J gene TRBJ2-1, with D possibly matching TRBD1 (6 bases). Trimming removed 6 bases at V and 0 bases at J, with 12 bases between. In germline, CDR1 is SQVTM, CDR2 ANQGSEA. This CDR3 comprises 14 residues. DNA for the CDR3: TGCAGCGTAGACGGACAGTTCTCCTACAATGAGCAGTTCTTC. This gives the protein CSVDGQFSYNEQFF.

This clonotype was recorded at least ten times. An end of the junction does not agree with germline; a read error may underlie this. The chain is built from TRBV7-2 and TRBJ1-1; no firm D call. Germline values: CDR1 SGHTA, CDR2 FQGNSA. The CDR3 consists of 13 residues. The CDR3 spells CASSLAEGSQLPF. DNA for the CDR3: TGTGCCAGCAGCTTAGCTGAGGGATCCCAGCTCCCCTTT.

In this sample, this clonotype turned up many times. This rearrangement joins TRBV13 to TRBJ2-2; TRBD1 is a possible D gene (5 bases). V was pared by 2 bases and J by 0 bases, with 7 bases between. Germline loops: CDR1 PRHDT, CDR2 FYEKMQ (reference sequence). The CDR3 runs 15 residues. CDR3 region: CASSLTQANTGELFF. CDR3 sequence (DNA): TGTGCCAGCAGCTTAACACAGGCGAACACCGGGGAGCTGTTTTTT.

This clonotype has ten or more counts. The chain joins TRBV11-2 to TRBJ2-7; unclear D gene. Trimming removed 0 bases at V and 1 base at J, with 16 bases between. The CDR3 is 17 residues long. Germline V CDR1 and CDR2: SGHAT, FQNNGV. CDR3 sequence: CASSLEGGSSNSYEQYF. CDR3 nucleotides: TGTGCCAGCAGCTTAGAGGGCGGATCGAGCAATTCCTACGAGCAGTACTTC. The whole variable domain, remainder taken from reference TRBV11-2 and TRBJ2-7, is EAGVAQSPRYKIIEKRQSVAFWCNPISGHATLYWYQQILGQGPKLLIQFQNNGVVDDSQLPKDRFSAERLKGVDSTLKIQPAKLEDSAVYLCASSLEGGSSNSYEQYFGPGTRLTVT.

This clonotype appeared many times. The rearrangement uses TRBV12-3 or TRBV12-4 and TRBJ1-5; D may be TRBD1 (5 bases). Trimming pared 3 bases from V and 6 bases from J, leaving 15 bases between. The CDR3 totals 15 residues. CDR3 nucleotide sequence: TGTGCCAGCAGTTTGGGGGGGGGGTTTAGTCAGCCCCAGCATTTT. Its translation: CASSLGGGFSQPQHF.

This clonotype was found a few times. This sequence joins TRBV20-1 and TRBJ2-6; D remains unclear. V was shortened by 5 bases and J by 0 bases, with 5 bases between the two germline ends. The germline CDR1 and CDR2 sequences are DFQATT and SNEGSKA (reference sequence). The length of the CDR3 is 13 residues. CDR3 amino acids: CSAFFSGANVLTF. The CDR3 DNA follows: TGCAGTGCTTTCTTCTCTGGGGCCAACGTCCTGACTTTC.

This clonotype showed up many times. The chain combines TRBV7-9 with TRBJ2-3, with D possibly called TRBD1 or TRBD2 (5 bases each). This CDR3 is 12 amino acids long. With 1 base removed from V and 11 bases from J, the gap between germline ends came to 10 bases. Germline lookup yields CDR1 SEHNR and CDR2 FQNEAQ (reference sequence). CDR3 bases: TGTGCCAGCAGCTTAGTCAGGGAGCAGCAGTATTTT. The encoded protein is CASSLVREQQYF.

The chain links TRBV12-3 or TRBV12-4 to TRBJ2-1; the D is unclear. This CDR3 has 15 residues. Trimming shortened V by 6 bases and J by 6 bases, and 18 bases separated the two germline ends. In DNA, the CDR3 is TGTGCCAGCAGCCCTTTTGCCAGGACCGGCAATGAGCAGTTCTTC. Its protein is CASSPFARTGNEQFF.

This clonotype has a count of ten or more. The chain employs TRBV6-4 and TRBJ2-1, with 9 bases fitting TRBD1. The CDR3 has 14 amino acids. Germline CDR1 and CDR2: MRHNA and SNTAGT. The J segment lost 8 bases and the V segment lost 6 bases, leaving 8 bases of the junction unmatched. The CDR3, as DNA: TGTGCCAGCAGCCCCGGGACAGGGTCAGATGAGCAGTTCTTC. Translation gives CASSPGTGSDEQFF.